This T cell receptor (beta chain) emerged from a study of blood T cells in healthy people across ages. With a J-beta primer mix and a sample-barcoded 5' primer, a second PCR ran roughly 6 to 11 cycles. From the 5' RACE reads, TCRdb called clonotypes with MiXCR, one entry per CDR3 protein. In the table there are about 800,000 distinct CDR3 sequences, 20% to 25% of which are singletons. The V end was cut by 4 bases, the J end by 0 bases, with 8 bases between. CDR3 length equals 14 residues. Per the germline V gene, CDR1 is SGHVS and CDR2 is FNYEAQ. These same records also appear under a second study, on T cells of mothers and their children. That study adds: A few mothers and their six children, all healthy Caucasians, donated. Clones that were microchimeric and persistent were not detected among T cells.

Sequencing was carried out using blood. The clonotype comes from a boy aged 10-17 years in good health. This rearrangement joins TRBV7-6 to TRBJ2-3, with no clear D. As DNA, the CDR3 is TGTGCCAGCAGCTCGGCAGTTAGCACAGATACGCAGTATTTT. Amino acid sequence: CASSSAVSTDTQYF.